This note documents a single TCR beta chain sequence. This clonotype was seen only a few times. There is no known antigen for this receptor. Nothing much larger sits one base from this clone, and base qualities are not available. This entry comes from a study of response to subunit inactivated influenza vaccine (dated by TCRdb to the late 2010s). Notes on the research overall: Deep quantitative profiling of the T cell receptor repertoire was used in the study to follow responses to a trivalent subunit inactivated influenza vaccine.

Library preparation employed RT-PCR. Sequencing relied on an Illumina HiSeq 2500. TCRdb reprocessed the public reads (quality trimming at Q25 with fastp, clone calling with MiXCR) and kept in-frame beta chains. When rows share a CDR3 protein, they turn into one entry using the most common DNA and genes. Within this sample are 860,000 or so distinct CDR3 sequences, with 21% of them counted one time only. Roughly 10% of the sample rests with the top ten. Results the study describes overall, beyond this receptor: The authors suggested that each seasonal influenza vaccination may recruit only a limited number of new T cells.

The sequence came from a man over 45 who received an inactivated influenza vaccine. Donor details come from another sample of the same person, matched by shared clones. The sample was PBMCs from blood, taken 4 to 6 days after vaccination.

The CDR3 amino acid sequence is: CSADPTGLDYEQYF. Read as DNA, the sequence is TGCAGTGCTGACCCCACGGGACTAGATTACGAGCAGTACTTC. Recombination connected TRBV20-1 to TRBJ2-7; 8 central bases correspond to TRBD2. The junction shows trimming of 5 bases on V and 4 bases on J, and the gene matches do not reach 10 bases of it. The CDR3 measures 14 amino acids from cysteine to phenylalanine. Only CDR3 DNA remains: 42 bases, in frame from the first base. CDR1 and CDR2 were assigned from the germline V gene (reference sequence) as DFQATT and SNEGSKA.